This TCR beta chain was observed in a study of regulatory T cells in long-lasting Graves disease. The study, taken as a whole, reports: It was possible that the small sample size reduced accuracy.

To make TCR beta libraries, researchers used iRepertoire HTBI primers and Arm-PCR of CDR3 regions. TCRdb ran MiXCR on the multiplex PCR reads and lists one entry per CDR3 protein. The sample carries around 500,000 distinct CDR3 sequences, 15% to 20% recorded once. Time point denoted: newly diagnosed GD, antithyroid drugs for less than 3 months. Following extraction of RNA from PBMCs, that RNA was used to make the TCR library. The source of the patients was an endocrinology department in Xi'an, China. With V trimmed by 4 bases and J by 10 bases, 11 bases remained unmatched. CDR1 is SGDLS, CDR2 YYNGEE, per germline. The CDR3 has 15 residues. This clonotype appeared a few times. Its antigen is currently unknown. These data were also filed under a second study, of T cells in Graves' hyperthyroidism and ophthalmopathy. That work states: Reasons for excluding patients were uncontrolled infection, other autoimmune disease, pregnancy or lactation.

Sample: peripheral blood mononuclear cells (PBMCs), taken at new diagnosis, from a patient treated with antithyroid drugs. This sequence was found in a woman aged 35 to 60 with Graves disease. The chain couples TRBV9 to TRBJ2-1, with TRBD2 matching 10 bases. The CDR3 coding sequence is TGTGCCAGCAGCTCACAGGGGGTAGCGGGGGGAGAGCAGTTCTTC. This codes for CASSSQGVAGGEQFF.